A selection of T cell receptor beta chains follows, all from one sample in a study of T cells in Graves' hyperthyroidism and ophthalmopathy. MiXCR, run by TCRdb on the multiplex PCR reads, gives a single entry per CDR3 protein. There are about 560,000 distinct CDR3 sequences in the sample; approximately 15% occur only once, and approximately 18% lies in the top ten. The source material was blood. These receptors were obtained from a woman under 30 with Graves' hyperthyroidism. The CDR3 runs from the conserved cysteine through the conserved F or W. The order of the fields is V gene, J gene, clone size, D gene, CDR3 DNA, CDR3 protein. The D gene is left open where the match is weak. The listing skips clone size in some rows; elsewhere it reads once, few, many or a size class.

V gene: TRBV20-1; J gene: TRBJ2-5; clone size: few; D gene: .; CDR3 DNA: TGCAGTGCTCCCCCGGGTGGGGGGCCAGAGGAGACCCAGTACTTC; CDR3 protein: CSAPPGGGPEETQYF
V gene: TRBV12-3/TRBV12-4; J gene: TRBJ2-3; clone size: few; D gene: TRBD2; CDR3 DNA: TGTGCCAGCAGACTAGCGGGACGCCCAGATACGCAGTATTTT; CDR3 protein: CASRLAGRPDTQYF
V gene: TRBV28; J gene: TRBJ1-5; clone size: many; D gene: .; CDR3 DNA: TGTGCCAGCGAGCAATATTCAATGGTCAGTGACAATCAGCCCCAGCATTTT; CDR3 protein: CASEQYSMVSDNQPQHF
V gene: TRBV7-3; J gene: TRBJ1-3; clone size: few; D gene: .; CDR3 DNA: TGTGCCAGCAGCTTCCAGTCATCGACAGCCTTTGGAAACACCATATATTTT; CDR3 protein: CASSFQSSTAFGNTIYF
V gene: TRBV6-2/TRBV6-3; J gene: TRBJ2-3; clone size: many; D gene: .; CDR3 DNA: TGTGCCAGCGGAACCCAGACCACAGATACGCAGTATTTT; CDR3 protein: CASGTQTTDTQYF
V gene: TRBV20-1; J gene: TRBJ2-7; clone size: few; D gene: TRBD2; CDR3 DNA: TGCAGTGTCCCACTAGCGGGGGAGAACGAGCAGTACTTC; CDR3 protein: CSVPLAGENEQYF
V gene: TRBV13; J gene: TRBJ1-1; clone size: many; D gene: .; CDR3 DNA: TGTGCCAGCAGCTTAGTGGCGGGTAGGGGCACTGAAGCTTTCTTT; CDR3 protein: CASSLVAGRGTEAFF
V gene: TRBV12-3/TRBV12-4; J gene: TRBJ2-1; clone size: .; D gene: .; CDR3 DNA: TGTGCCAGCAGTTTACCCCAGGGTAACAATGAGCAGTTCTTC; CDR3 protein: CASSLPQGNNEQFF
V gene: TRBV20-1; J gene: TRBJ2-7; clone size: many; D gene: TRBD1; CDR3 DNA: TGCAGTGCTAGAGATCCCGGACAGGGGGCCGAGCAGTACTTC; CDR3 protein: CSARDPGQGAEQYF
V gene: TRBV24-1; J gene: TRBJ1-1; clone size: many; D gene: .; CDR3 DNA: TGTGCCACCAGAGGACGGAGTATGAACACTGAAGCTTTCTTT; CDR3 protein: CATRGRSMNTEAFF
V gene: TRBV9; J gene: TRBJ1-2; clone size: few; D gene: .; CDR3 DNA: TGTGCCAGCAGCGTAGTAGGGGACACTCAGGACACCTTC; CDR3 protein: CASSVVGDTQDTF
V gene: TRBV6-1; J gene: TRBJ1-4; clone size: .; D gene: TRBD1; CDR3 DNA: TGTGCCAGCAGTGCTCTCACAGGGGATAATGAAAAACTGTTTTTT; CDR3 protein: CASSALTGDNEKLFF
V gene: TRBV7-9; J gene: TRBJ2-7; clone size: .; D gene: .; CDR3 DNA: TGTGCCAGCAGCCCCCTCAACCCTGGAAGCGACGAGCAGTACTTC; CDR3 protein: CASSPLNPGSDEQYF